This T cell receptor (beta chain) was observed in a study of Ad26.COV2.S vaccination and SARS-CoV-2 variants (dated by TCRdb to 2020 to 2023). For the study in its entirety: Donors in the vaccine arm were drawn from COV1001, a multicentre, randomized, double-blind, placebo-controlled phase I-IIa trial testing Ad26.COV2.S in healthy adults. Ad26.COV2.S was administered intramuscularly at 5 x 10^10 or 1 x 10^11 viral particles, either as a single shot or as two shots given 56 days apart. TCRbeta repertoire sequencing served as the tool for gauging how specific and how broad the SARS-CoV-2-reactive T cell receptors were following Ad26.COV2.S vaccination. The TCR-sequenced set comprised around 30 samples: about 19 Ad26.COV2.S vaccine recipients, 5 placebo recipients and 8 SARS-CoV-2 convalescent individuals. Trial participants were randomized into five groups of five, in which low-dose or high-dose Ad26.COV2.S was given once or twice, or placebo was given on both occasions. Investigators did not know the trial group allocation while performing experiments and assessing outcomes. What the study reported, not specific to this receptor: It was noted by the authors that total T cell responses may have been underestimated by the TCR breadth and depth analyses. Substantial breadth of spike-specific CD8+ and CD4+ T cell responses was reported after vaccination. Compared with placebo recipients, Ad26.COV2.S recipients showed higher spike-specific TCR breadth (P = 0.0014). Vaccine and placebo recipients had comparable non-spike TCR breadth, which fits with the vaccine containing only spike. The study was not powered to compare responses between vaccine doses or regimens.

TCRbeta CDR3 regions were sequenced with the immunoSEQ Assay. After extraction, genomic DNA underwent amplification by bias-controlled multiplex PCR, followed by high-throughput sequencing. On the study's bioinformatics: Collapsing and filtering of sequences were performed to quantify the absolute abundance of each unique TCRbeta CDR3 region. T cell fraction was estimated by normalizing TCRbeta template counts to usable DNA, with usable DNA measured through amplification of reference genes found in all nucleated cells. Repertoire TCRs were annotated as SARS-CoV-2-specific by exact matching of V gene, CDR3 amino acid sequence and J gene to a known reactive TCR set. The reference SARS-CoV-2 TCR set was derived from MIRA and filtered for enrichment in COVID-19-positive ImmuneCODE repertoires, a step that removed public or cross-reactive TCRs. Drawing on the MIRA antigens, annotated TCRs were analysed further at the level of specific ORF or position within ORF. Depth was the summed frequency of annotated unique rearrangements, while breadth was defined as annotated unique rearrangements over total unique productive rearrangements. Two-sided Wilcoxon rank-sum tests were applied when comparing TCR breadth between groups. In TCRdb, the immuneACCESS table is reduced to in-frame sequences with V and J assigned. These tables do not hold every clone; where another copy was compared, an unresolved V gene accounts for under half, and the others remain unexplained. That table is the source of V, J and clone size, and D and trimming were worked out from the DNA. Here the sample has 300,000 to 400,000 clones; approximately 86% occur a single time. Of the sample, around 11% falls within the top ten clones.

The treatment or condition label, read with the paper, signifies: some 20 received Ad26.COV2.S at low or high dose, single or two shots; several received placebo; per-sample allocation not given. For vaccine and placebo recipients, the sequenced repertoires came from samples collected on day 63 after the first injection. Between 29 July and 7 August 2020, Cohort 1b enrolled fewer than 30 adults aged 18-55 years at one site in Boston, USA. Ad26.COV2.S was a replication-incompetent adenovirus type 26 vector that expressed a prefusion-stabilized SARS-CoV-2 spike protein derived from the original Wuhan strain. V is shortened by 3 bases, J by 6 bases, and the region joining them spans 16 bases. From the cysteine through the phenylalanine, the CDR3 covers 15 amino acids. Only the CDR3 region is kept as DNA, spanning 45 bases read in frame from base 1. CDR1 and CDR2 (LNHDA, SQIVND) derive from the germline V gene (reference sequence).

About this clone: It has no known antigen specificity. There are no base qualities to consult, and no much larger clone falls within one base.

The clonotype was recovered from a person aged 18-60 years who received the Ad26.COV2.S COVID-19 vaccine or a placebo. The sequence is built from TRBV19 and TRBJ2-3; the D region may be TRBD1 or TRBD2, each matching 5 bases equally. The specimen comprised peripheral blood, sampled in a trial of Ad26.COV2.S vaccine versus placebo. The CDR3 region has the sequence CASSMRGATADTQYF. The bases are TGTGCCAGTAGTATGAGGGGAGCGACGGCTGATACGCAGTATTTT.